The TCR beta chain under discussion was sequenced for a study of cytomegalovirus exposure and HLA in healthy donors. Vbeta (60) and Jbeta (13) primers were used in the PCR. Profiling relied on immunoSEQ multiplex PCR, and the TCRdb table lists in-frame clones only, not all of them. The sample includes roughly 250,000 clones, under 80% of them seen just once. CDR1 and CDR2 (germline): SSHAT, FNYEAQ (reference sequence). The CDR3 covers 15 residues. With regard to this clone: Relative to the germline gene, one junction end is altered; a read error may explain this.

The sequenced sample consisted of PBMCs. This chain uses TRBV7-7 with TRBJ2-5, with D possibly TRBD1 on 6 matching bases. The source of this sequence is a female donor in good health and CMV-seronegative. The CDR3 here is CASSVSTGIQETQYF. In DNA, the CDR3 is TGTGCTAGCAGCGTAAGCACAGGGATCCAAGAGACCCAGTACTTC.